The following is a T cell receptor beta chain sequence with its context. Its target is unknown. TCRdb's copy holds only in-frame clones and misses some; the assay was immunoSEQ multiplex PCR. The sample lists about 100,000 clones, more than 85% occurring once. CDR1 is SGDLS, CDR2 YYNGEE, per germline. The CDR3 length is 14 residues. Trimming removed 0 bases from V and 6 bases from J; junction bases left unmatched: 3. This specimen belongs to a study of T cell responses to AZD1222 COVID-19 vaccine. Study observations and caveats: Vaccine-associated CD4 TCRs spanned spike, dominant at 160-218 and 743-854.

The TCR was taken from an adult who received the AZD1222 COVID-19 vaccine. Specimen: peripheral blood, collected 28 days after the second AZD1222 dose. The chain carries TRBV9 and TRBJ1-2; 9 bases agree with TRBD1. CDR3 in amino acids: CASSVGGTGNGYTF. The CDR3 DNA reads TGTGCCAGCAGCGTAGGAGGGACAGGGAATGGCTACACCTTC. The full variable domain, its missing parts supplied by reference TRBV9 and TRBJ1-2, is DSGVTQTPKHLITATGQRVTLRCSPRSGDLSVYWYQQSLDQGLQFLIQYYNGEERAKGNILERFSAQQFPDLHSELNLSSLELGDSALYFCASSVGGTGNGYTFGSGTRLTVV.